The present entry profiles one T cell receptor (beta chain) with its context. Its antigen is unidentified. The V gene's germline CDR1 is SQVTM and CDR2 ANQGSEA. The CDR3 is 12 amino acids. The entry originates in a study of CD4 T cells in relation to SARS-CoV-2 and coronaviruses. Naive and memory CD4+ T cell DNA was deep-sequenced without culture. The table came from immunoSEQ multiplex PCR; TCRdb's copy has only in-frame clones and leaves some out. The sample records approximately 50,000 clones, about 92% being singletons. Study-level findings and limits: According to naive versus memory sequencing, detected responses are memory recall, not newly primed.

The TCR was taken from an adult with COVID-19. This chain links TRBV29-1 with TRBJ2-3, with D perhaps matching TRBD2 (6 bases). Sequenced material: naive CD4+ T cells from PBMCs. As for subset: naive CD4+ T cells isolated by negative enrichment. The CDR3 nucleotides are TGCAGTCTGGTAGCGGCCTCAGATACGCAGTATTTT. It specifies CSLVAASDTQYF.